This T cell receptor beta chain was recorded in a study of blood T cell repertoires in COVID-19. Study details: The samples span acute and convalescent COVID-19 from the United States, Italy and Spain. T cells, B-cell-depleted T cells, or PBMCs provided the cDNA or gDNA that served as material.

Adults between about 18 and 89 years of age took part from some 25 US areas. Here immunoSEQ multiplex PCR was the method, and the copy in TCRdb shows in-frame clones only, minus some. The sample has some 270,000 clones; 89% are singletons. This CDR3 has 15 residues. Germline values: CDR1 PRHDT, CDR2 FYEKMQ (reference sequence). V lost 5 bases and J lost 2; bases outside the gene matches: 8. The clonotype comes from a woman aged 60 to 75 who had recovered from COVID-19. The sequencing input was PBMCs or T cells enriched from blood (not recorded which). The chain is built from TRBV13 and TRBJ2-7; 8 bases are shared with TRBD2. The CDR3 protein is CASSQWLAGTYEQYF. DNA for the CDR3: TGTGCCAGCAGCCAGTGGCTAGCGGGCACCTACGAGCAGTACTTC. The full variable domain, completed using reference TRBV13 and TRBJ2-7, is AAGVIQSPRHLIKEKRETATLKCYPIPRHDTVYWYQQGPGQDPQFLISFYEKMQSDKGSIPDRFSAQQFSDYHSELNMSSLELGDSALYFCASSQWLAGTYEQYFGPGTRLTVT.